Below, 29 T cell receptor beta chains from the same sample are listed, as sequenced in a study of CD8 T cells in Susac syndrome. It was with random hexamers that roughly 0.5 to 1 ug RNA was reverse transcribed. A single record per CDR3 protein comes from TCRdb applying MiXCR to the immunoSEQ multiplex PCR reads. The table shows tens of thousands of distinct CDR3 sequences, with 90% to 95% occurring only once. The sequenced sample was CD4+ T cells from PBMCs. Receptors originate from a human donor with Susac syndrome.

The rearrangement joins TRBV20-1 to TRBJ2-5; 7 bases map to TRBD2. The CDR3 is made up of 14 amino acids. Germline values: CDR1 DFQATT, CDR2 SNEGSKA (reference sequence). With V trimmed by 5 bases and J by 2 bases, 8 bases remained unmatched. CDR3 residues: CSAPILAEQETQYF. The CDR3, as DNA: TGCAGTGCTCCAATCCTAGCGGAGCAAGAGACCCAGTACTTC.

V is TRBV20-1 and J is TRBJ2-1; 7 bases are shared with TRBD1. The CDR3 contains 13 residues. The V segment lost 4 bases and the J segment 7 bases; nucleotides outside the gene matches: 7. The germline CDR1 and CDR2 sequences are DFQATT and SNEGSKA (reference sequence). The chain's CDR3 is CSAKTGRWNEQFF. The CDR3 coding sequence is TGCAGTGCTAAGACAGGGCGGTGGAATGAGCAGTTCTTC.

The chain employs TRBV20-1 and TRBJ1-1, with 7 bases aligning to TRBD1. V gave up 6 bases and J gave up 3 bases; unmatched junction bases: 7. This CDR3 spans 13 amino acids. Germline lookup yields CDR1 DFQATT and CDR2 SNEGSKA (reference sequence). This CDR3 is CSAKTGSDTEAFF. Written as DNA, the CDR3 is TGCAGTGCCAAGACAGGGTCTGACACTGAAGCTTTCTTT.

The V gene is TRBV30, the J gene TRBJ2-1; 7 bases map to TRBD1. Germline V gene sequence: CDR1 GTSNPN, CDR2 SVGIG (reference sequence). Trimming took 3 bases from V and 6 from J; bases not matched to a gene: 11. This CDR3 contains 15 residues. DNA for the CDR3: TGTGCCTGGAGGACGACAGGGTTCGGGTTCAATGAGCAGTTCTTC. Residues: CAWRTTGFGFNEQFF. The full variable domain, with the rest looked up from reference TRBV30 and TRBJ2-1, is SQTIHQWPATLVQPVGSPLSLECTVEGTSNPNLYWYRQAAGRGLQLLFYSVGIGQISSEVPQNLSASRPQDRQFILSSKKLLLSDSGFYLCAWRTTGFGFNEQFFGPGTRLTVL.

The J gene is TRBJ2-3, the V gene TRBV12-3 or TRBV12-4; 11 positions match TRBD2. With 6 bases clipped from V and 11 bases from J, the junction kept 7 bases outside the gene matches. This CDR3 comprises 13 residues. As DNA, the CDR3 is TGTGCCAGCAGCCCCCTAGCGGGGGGCCAGCAGTATTTT. It specifies CASSPLAGGQQYF.

This CDR3 is CASSLDVVGTEAFF. CDR3 coding DNA: TGCGCCAGCAGCTTGGACGTAGTTGGCACTGAAGCTTTCTTT. The chain has TRBV5-1 and TRBJ1-1; no firm D call. Germline V gene data show CDR1 as SGHRS and CDR2 as YFSETQ. V was trimmed by 0 bases and J by 4 bases, leaving 10 bases between them. The CDR3 has 14 residues.

The CDR3 region is CAWSVDTLNTGELFF. The CDR3 nucleotides are TGTGCCTGGAGTGTAGACACCTTGAACACCGGGGAGCTGTTTTTT. The J gene is TRBJ2-2, the V gene TRBV30, with D uncertain. V was clipped by 0 bases and J by 1 base, with 9 bases between them. Germline assignment: CDR1 GTSNPN and CDR2 SVGIG (reference sequence). The CDR3 consists of 15 residues.

The chain joins TRBV11-2 to TRBJ1-2; the D is unclear. CDR1 is SGHAT, CDR2 FQNNGV, per germline. The V end lost 8 bases, the J end lost 7 bases, and 8 bases lay between the germline ends. This CDR3 spans 10 amino acids. The CDR3 sequence: CASFEGGYTF. The CDR3 DNA sequence: TGTGCCAGCTTTGAGGGTGGCTACACCTTC.

V usage is TRBV7-9 and J usage is TRBJ1-4; D gene unclear. The V gene's germline CDR1 is SEHNR and CDR2 FQNEAQ (reference sequence). V was clipped by 1 base and J by 8 bases, with 11 bases between them. The CDR3 contains 14 residues. Here the CDR3 reads CASSLGLAGEKLFF. Here the CDR3 DNA reads TGTGCCAGCAGCTTAGGACTGGCGGGCGAAAAACTGTTTTTT.

The J gene is TRBJ2-5, the V gene TRBV24-1, with 10 bases fitting TRBD2. J gave up 1 base and V 4 bases, and 5 bases lay outside the gene matches. This CDR3 region has 16 residues. Germline CDR1 and CDR2: KGHDR and SFDVKD. CDR3 DNA: TGTGCCACCAGTGACCCTAGCGGGGGCACCCAAGAGACCCAGTACTTC. Translating gives CATSDPSGGTQETQYF.

The J gene is TRBJ2-3, the V gene TRBV20-1, with D possibly TRBD2 on 5 matching bases. The CDR3 extends over 16 amino acids. Trimming pared 7 bases from V and 0 bases from J, leaving 20 bases between. CDR1 DFQATT and CDR2 SNEGSKA come from the germline V gene (reference sequence). DNA of the CDR3: TGCAGTGTTCCGGGATTCCAACATATTAGCACAGATACGCAGTATTTT. As protein: CSVPGFQHISTDTQYF.

The genes are TRBV7-9 and TRBJ2-1; TRBD2 might be the D (6 bases). V lost 5 bases and J 2 bases, leaving 16 bases between the germline ends. This CDR3 is 16 amino acids long. Germline CDR1 and CDR2: SEHNR and FQNEAQ (reference sequence). Written as DNA, the CDR3 is TGTGCCAGCAGCCCCCTCCGCGGGGACGCCTACAATGAGCAGTTCTTC. It is translated as CASSPLRGDAYNEQFF.

The genes are TRBV5-1 and TRBJ1-4; D gene ambiguous. The CDR3 is made up of 13 amino acids. V was shortened by 1 base and J by 8 bases, with 9 bases between the two germline ends. In germline, CDR1 is SGHRS, CDR2 YFSETQ. This chain's CDR3 is CASSLRREEKLFF. DNA for the CDR3: TGCGCCAGCAGCTTGCGGCGGGAGGAAAAACTGTTTTTT.

The chain carries TRBV30 and TRBJ1-5; 9 positions match TRBD1. CDR1 is GTSNPN and CDR2 is SVGIG in the germline V gene (reference sequence). V dropped 6 bases and J dropped 10; count of bases not matched to a gene: 16. The CDR3 spans 15 residues. The DNA for the CDR3 is TGTGCCTGCCAAAAAAGTCCCGGGACAGGGATCCCCCAGCATTTT. As protein: CACQKSPGTGIPQHF.

The chain recombines TRBV29-1 with TRBJ1-1, with D possibly being TRBD1 (6 bases). Germline V gives CDR1 SQVTM, CDR2 ANQGSEA. V lost 7 bases and J lost 6, with 18 bases in between. The CDR3 sequence is 13 residues long. CDR3: CSGGDTAAPEAFF. CDR3 DNA sequence: TGCAGCGGCGGGGACACAGCGGCACCTGAAGCTTTCTTT.

J is TRBJ2-7 and V is TRBV5-4, with 7 positions matching TRBD1. The CDR3 consists of 15 residues. Germline assignment: CDR1 SGHNT and CDR2 YYREEE (reference sequence). The junction had 4 bases not matched to a gene; V was cut back by 0 bases and J by 1 base. The CDR3 sequence is CASSLETGKSYEQYF. CDR3 DNA sequence: TGTGCCAGCAGCTTGGAGACAGGGAAATCCTACGAGCAGTACTTC. The full variable domain, rest sourced from reference TRBV5-4 and TRBJ2-7, is ETGVTQSPTHLIKTRGQQVTLRCSSQSGHNTVSWYQQALGQGPQFIFQYYREEENGRGNFPPRFSGLQFPNYSSELNVNALELDDSALYLCASSLETGKSYEQYFGPGTRLTVT.

The chain recombines TRBV9 with TRBJ1-2; no clear D. Germline V gives CDR1 SGDLS, CDR2 YYNGEE. This CDR3 has 15 amino acids. The V end lost 3 bases, the J end lost 5 bases, and 17 bases lay between the germline ends. The CDR3 reads CASSASREPPYGYTF. DNA of the CDR3: TGTGCCAGCAGCGCATCCCGGGAGCCTCCTTATGGCTACACCTTC. Full variable domain (outside the CDR3, taken from reference TRBV9 and TRBJ1-2): DSGVTQTPKHLITATGQRVTLRCSPRSGDLSVYWYQQSLDQGLQFLIQYYNGEERAKGNILERFSAQQFPDLHSELNLSSLELGDSALYFCASSASREPPYGYTFGSGTRLTVV.

The chain has TRBV20-1 and TRBJ1-5; TRBD1 matches at 9 bases. This CDR3 contains 14 residues. Germline CDR1 reads DFQATT; CDR2 reads SNEGSKA (reference sequence). The V gene end was trimmed by 1 base and the J gene end by 6 bases; junction bases not matched to a gene: 4. The CDR3 nucleotides read TGCAGTGCTAGAGGGACAGGGGTGACTCAGCCCCAGCATTTT. This translates into CSARGTGVTQPQHF.

The V call is TRBV3-1, the J call TRBJ1-1; D is unclear. Trimming cost V 5 bases and J 11 bases, with 15 bases left between them. In germline, CDR1 is LGHDT, CDR2 YNNKEL (reference sequence). The CDR3 has 12 residues. The CDR3 DNA reads as TGTGCCAGCAGCTCGACGACGAGTGGGGCTTTCTTT. As protein: CASSSTTSGAFF.

CDR3: CAWTTGDRVHGYTF. In DNA, the CDR3 is TGTGCCTGGACCACTGGGGACAGGGTTCATGGCTACACCTTC. The V and J genes are TRBV30 and TRBJ1-2; 9 nucleotides align to TRBD1. The CDR3 sequence is 14 residues long. Germline trimming cut 4 bases from V and 6 bases from J; bases unmatched to any gene: 9. Germline CDR1 GTSNPN, CDR2 SVGIG (reference sequence).

This chain uses TRBV5-4 with TRBJ1-4, with a weak D call TRBD1 (6 bases). Per the germline V gene, CDR1 is SGHNT and CDR2 is YYREEE (reference sequence). CDR3 size: 14 residues. The V gene lost 6 bases and the J gene lost 7 bases, with 16 bases spanning the gap. The CDR3 DNA reads as TGTGCCAGCACCACCGACAGGTGGAGTGAAAAACTGTTTTTT. This translates into CASTTDRWSEKLFF.

The chain couples TRBV6-5 to TRBJ1-3; D is possibly TRBD1 (5 bases). The germline V and J ends were trimmed by 6 bases and 0 bases, with 12 bases remaining between them. The CDR3 consists of 15 residues. CDR1 is MNHEY and CDR2 is SVGAGI in the germline V gene. This CDR3 is CASRDDSHSGNTIYF. The CDR3 nucleotides are TGTGCCAGCAGGGACGACAGCCACTCTGGAAACACCATATATTTT.

The rearrangement uses TRBV29-1 and TRBJ2-1, with 7 bases that match TRBD1. Trimming at V came to 6 bases and at J to 11 bases, leaving 13 bases not matched to a gene. The CDR3 has 13 residues. Germline CDR1 is SQVTM and CDR2 is ANQGSEA. CDR3 region: CSVPGQARNKQFF. As DNA, the CDR3 is TGCAGCGTCCCCGGACAGGCTAGGAATAAGCAGTTCTTC.

CDR3 residues: CASSVGNSPLHF. CDR3 DNA: TGTGCCAGCAGCGTGGGAAATTCACCCCTCCACTTT. The chain recombines TRBV5-6 with TRBJ1-6, with D uncertain. The V end lost 4 bases, the J end lost 7 bases, and 6 bases lay between the germline ends. The CDR3 totals 12 residues. CDR1 SGHDT and CDR2 YYEEEE come from the germline V gene.

J is TRBJ2-7 and V is TRBV29-1, with TRBD1 matching over 8 bases. In germline, CDR1 is SQVTM, CDR2 ANQGSEA. The CDR3 spans 13 residues. The V gene end was trimmed by 5 bases and the J gene end by 1 base; junction bases not matched to a gene: 4. The CDR3 reads CSVWTGLSYEQYF. The CDR3 nucleotides read TGCAGCGTTTGGACAGGGTTATCCTACGAGCAGTACTTC.

The chain combines TRBV4-1 with TRBJ2-7; D unresolved. There are 11 residues in the CDR3. The V gene's germline CDR1 is MGHRA and CDR2 YSYEKL. V lost 6 bases to trimming and J lost 3 bases, with 6 bases between them. The DNA for the CDR3 is TGCGCCAGCAGAAGCGACTACGAGCAGTACTTC. The encoded protein is CASRSDYEQYF.

This chain links TRBV3-1 with TRBJ2-5; TRBD2 matches at 12 bases. Germline CDR1 LGHDT, CDR2 YNNKEL (reference sequence). The V gene end was trimmed by 0 bases and the J gene end by 3 bases; junction bases not matched to a gene: 5. The CDR3 covers 17 residues. CDR3 protein: CASSQDFLAGGEETQYF. CDR3 sequence (DNA): TGTGCCAGCAGCCAAGATTTCCTAGCGGGGGGGGAAGAGACCCAGTACTTC.

This sequence joins TRBV14 and TRBJ2-5; D unclear. Trimming took 7 bases from V and 5 from J, leaving 2 bases between them. The CDR3 extends over 9 amino acids. Germline V lookup: CDR1 SGHDN, CDR2 FVKESK. The CDR3 is CASTETQYF. The CDR3 DNA is TGTGCCAGCACTGAGACCCAGTACTTC.

The rearrangement uses TRBV6-2 or TRBV6-3 and TRBJ1-1; perhaps TRBD1 as D (6 bases). CDR1 and CDR2 from the germline V gene are MNHEY and SVGEGT. This CDR3 is built from 14 residues. With 3 bases removed from V and 1 base from J, the gap between germline ends came to 9 bases. CDR3 nucleotides: TGTGCCAGCAGTTATGACAGGCCGAACACTGAAGCTTTCTTT. It is translated as CASSYDRPNTEAFF.